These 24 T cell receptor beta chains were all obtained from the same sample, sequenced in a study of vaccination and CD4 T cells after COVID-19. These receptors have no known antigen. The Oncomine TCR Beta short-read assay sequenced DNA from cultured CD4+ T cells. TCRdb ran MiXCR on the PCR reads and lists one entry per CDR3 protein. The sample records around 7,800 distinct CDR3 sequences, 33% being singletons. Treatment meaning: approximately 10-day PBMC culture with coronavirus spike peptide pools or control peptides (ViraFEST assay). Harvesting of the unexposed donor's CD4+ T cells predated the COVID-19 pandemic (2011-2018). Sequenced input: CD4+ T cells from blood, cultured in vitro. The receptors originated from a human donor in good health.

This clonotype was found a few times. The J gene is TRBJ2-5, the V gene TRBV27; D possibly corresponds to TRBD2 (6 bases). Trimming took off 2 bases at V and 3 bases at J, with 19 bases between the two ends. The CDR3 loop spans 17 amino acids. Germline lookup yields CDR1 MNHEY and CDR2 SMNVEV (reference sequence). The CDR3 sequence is CASSLSGWRVGEETQYF. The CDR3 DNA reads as TGTGCCAGCAGTTTAAGCGGCTGGAGGGTTGGCGAAGAGACCCAGTACTTC.

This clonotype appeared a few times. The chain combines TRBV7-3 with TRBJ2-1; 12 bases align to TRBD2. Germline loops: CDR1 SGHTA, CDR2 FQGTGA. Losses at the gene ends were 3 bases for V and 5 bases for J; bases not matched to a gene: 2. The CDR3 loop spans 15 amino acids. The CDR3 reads CASSLTSGGNNEQFF. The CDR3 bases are TGTGCCAGCAGCTTGACTAGCGGGGGAAACAATGAGCAGTTCTTC.

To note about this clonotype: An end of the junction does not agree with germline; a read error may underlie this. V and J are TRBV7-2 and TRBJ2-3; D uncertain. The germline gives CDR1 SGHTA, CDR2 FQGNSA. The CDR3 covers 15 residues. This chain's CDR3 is CANSSYTPGTDTQYF. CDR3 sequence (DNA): TGTGCCAACAGCTCTTACACCCCTGGCACAGATACGCAGTATTTT. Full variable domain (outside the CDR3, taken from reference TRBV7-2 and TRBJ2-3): GAGVSQSPSNKVTEKGKDVELRCDPISGHTALYWYRQSLGQGLEFLIYFQGNSAPDKSGLPSDRFSAERTGGSVSTLTIQRTQQEDSAVYLCANSSYTPGTDTQYFGPGTRLTVL.

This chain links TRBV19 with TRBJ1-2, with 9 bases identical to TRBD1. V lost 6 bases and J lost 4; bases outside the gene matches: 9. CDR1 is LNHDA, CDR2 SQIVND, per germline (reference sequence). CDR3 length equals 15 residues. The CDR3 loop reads CASSRSRTGVYGYTF. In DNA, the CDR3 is TGTGCCAGTAGCCGAAGCAGGACAGGGGTCTATGGCTACACCTTC.

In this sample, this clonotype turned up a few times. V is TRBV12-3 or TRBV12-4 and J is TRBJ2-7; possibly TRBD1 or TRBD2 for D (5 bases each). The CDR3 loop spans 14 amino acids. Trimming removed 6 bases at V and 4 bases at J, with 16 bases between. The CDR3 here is CASRRTYGAYEQYF. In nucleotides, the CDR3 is TGTGCCAGCAGACGGACCTACGGGGCTTACGAGCAGTACTTC.

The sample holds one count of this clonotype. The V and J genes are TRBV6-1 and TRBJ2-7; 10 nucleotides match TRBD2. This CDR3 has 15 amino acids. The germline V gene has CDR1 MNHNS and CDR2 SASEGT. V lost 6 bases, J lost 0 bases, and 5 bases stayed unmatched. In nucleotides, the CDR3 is TGTGCCAGCAGCCAAGGACTAGCGGTCTCCTACGAGCAGTACTTC. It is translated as CASSQGLAVSYEQYF.

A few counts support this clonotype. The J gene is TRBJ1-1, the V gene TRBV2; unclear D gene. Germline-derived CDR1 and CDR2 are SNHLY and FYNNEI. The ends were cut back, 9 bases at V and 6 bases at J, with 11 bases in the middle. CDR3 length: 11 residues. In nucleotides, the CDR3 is TGTGCCAGTAGAGAAAGTGCTGAAGCTTTCTTT. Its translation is CASRESAEAFF. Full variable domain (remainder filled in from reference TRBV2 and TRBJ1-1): EPEVTQTPSHQVTQMGQEVILRCVPISNHLYFYWYRQILGQKVEFLVSFYNNEISEKSEIFDDQFSVERPDGSNFTLKIRSTKLEDSAMYFCASRESAEAFFGQGTRLTVV.

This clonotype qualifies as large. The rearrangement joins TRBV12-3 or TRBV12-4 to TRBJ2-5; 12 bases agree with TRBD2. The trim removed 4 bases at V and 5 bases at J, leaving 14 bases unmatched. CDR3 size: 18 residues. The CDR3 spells CASSSTWGLAGGLETQYF. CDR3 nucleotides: TGTGCCAGCAGTTCCACCTGGGGTCTAGCGGGGGGGCTCGAGACCCAGTACTTC.

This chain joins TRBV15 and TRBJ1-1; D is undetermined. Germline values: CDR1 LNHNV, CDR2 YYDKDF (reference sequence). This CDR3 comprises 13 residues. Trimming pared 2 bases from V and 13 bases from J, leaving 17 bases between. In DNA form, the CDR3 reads TGTGCCACCAGCAGATCGCCTAAGGGAAAGGGTTTCTTT. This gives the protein CATSRSPKGKGFF.

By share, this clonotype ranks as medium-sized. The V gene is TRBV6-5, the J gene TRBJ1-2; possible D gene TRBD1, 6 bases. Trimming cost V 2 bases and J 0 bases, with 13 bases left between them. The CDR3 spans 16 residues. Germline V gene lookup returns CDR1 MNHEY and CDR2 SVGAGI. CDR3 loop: CASSYGGDIPNYGYTF. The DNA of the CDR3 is TGTGCCAGCAGTTACGGAGGGGACATACCTAACTATGGCTACACCTTC.

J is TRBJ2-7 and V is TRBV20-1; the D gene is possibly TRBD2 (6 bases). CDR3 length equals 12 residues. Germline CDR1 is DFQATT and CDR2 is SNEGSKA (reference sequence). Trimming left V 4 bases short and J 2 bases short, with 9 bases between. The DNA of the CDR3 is TGCAGTGCTACTAGGGAGGCCTACGAGCAGTACTTC. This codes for CSATREAYEQYF.

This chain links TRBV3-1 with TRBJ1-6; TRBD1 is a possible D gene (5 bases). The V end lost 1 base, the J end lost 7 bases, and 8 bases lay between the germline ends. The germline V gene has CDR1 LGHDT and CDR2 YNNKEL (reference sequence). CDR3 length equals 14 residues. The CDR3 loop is CASSQGTSNSPLHF. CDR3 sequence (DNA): TGTGCCAGCAGCCAAGGGACAAGCAATTCACCCCTCCACTTT.

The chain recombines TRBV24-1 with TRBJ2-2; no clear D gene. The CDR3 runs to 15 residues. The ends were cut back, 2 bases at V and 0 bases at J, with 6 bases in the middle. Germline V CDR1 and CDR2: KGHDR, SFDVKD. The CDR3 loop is CATSDSAANTGELFF. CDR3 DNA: TGTGCCACCAGTGATTCGGCCGCGAACACCGGGGAGCTGTTTTTT.

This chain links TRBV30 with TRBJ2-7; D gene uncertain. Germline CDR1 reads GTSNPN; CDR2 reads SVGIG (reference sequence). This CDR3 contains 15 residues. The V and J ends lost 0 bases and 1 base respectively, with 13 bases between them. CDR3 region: CAWSVQSTPSYEQYF. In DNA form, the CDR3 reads TGTGCCTGGAGTGTACAAAGCACCCCTTCCTACGAGCAGTACTTC.

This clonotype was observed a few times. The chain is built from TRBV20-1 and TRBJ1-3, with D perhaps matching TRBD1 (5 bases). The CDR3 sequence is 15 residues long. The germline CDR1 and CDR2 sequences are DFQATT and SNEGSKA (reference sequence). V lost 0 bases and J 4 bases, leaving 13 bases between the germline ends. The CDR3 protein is CSARDPGPKGNTIYF. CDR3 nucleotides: TGCAGTGCTAGAGACCCGGGACCGAAGGGAAACACCATATATTTT.

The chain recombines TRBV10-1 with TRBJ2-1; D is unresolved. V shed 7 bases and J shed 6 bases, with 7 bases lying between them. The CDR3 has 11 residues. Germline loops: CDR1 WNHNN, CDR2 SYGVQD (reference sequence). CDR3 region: CASKIGNEQFF. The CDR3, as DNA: TGCGCCAGCAAAATTGGCAATGAGCAGTTCTTC.

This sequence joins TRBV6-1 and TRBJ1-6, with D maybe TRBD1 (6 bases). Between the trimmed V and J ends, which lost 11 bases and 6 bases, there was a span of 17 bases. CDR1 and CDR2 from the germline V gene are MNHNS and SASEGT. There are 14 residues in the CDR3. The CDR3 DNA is TGTGCCTCCTCGGAGGGGGGGAGTAATTCACCCCTCCACTTT. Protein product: CASSEGGSNSPLHF.

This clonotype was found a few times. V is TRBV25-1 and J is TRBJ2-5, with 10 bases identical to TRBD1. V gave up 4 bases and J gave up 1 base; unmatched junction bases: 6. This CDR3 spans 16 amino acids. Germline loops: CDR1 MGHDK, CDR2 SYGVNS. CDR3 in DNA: TGTGCCAGCAGTGCCCCCGGGACAGGGGTCCAAGAGACCCAGTACTTC. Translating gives CASSAPGTGVQETQYF.

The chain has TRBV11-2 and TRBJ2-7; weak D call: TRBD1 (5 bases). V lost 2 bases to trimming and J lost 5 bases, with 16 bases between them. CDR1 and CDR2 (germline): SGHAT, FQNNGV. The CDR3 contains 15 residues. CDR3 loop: CASSLRQRPLDEQYF. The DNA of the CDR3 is TGTGCCAGCAGCTTAAGACAGAGGCCCTTAGACGAGCAGTACTTC. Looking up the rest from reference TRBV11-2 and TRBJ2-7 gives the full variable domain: EAGVAQSPRYKIIEKRQSVAFWCNPISGHATLYWYQQILGQGPKLLIQFQNNGVVDDSQLPKDRFSAERLKGVDSTLKIQPAKLEDSAVYLCASSLRQRPLDEQYFGPGTRLTVT.

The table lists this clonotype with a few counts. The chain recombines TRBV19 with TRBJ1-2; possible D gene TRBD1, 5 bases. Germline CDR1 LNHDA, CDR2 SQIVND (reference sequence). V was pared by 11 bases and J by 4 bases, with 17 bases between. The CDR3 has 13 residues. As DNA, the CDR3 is TGTGCCGCCGGGACCGAACAGACCTATGGCTACACCTTC. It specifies CAAGTEQTYGYTF.

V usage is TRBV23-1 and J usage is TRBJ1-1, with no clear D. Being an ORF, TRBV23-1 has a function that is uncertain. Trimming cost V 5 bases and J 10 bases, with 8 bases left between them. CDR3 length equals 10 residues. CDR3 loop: CASSEWGAFF. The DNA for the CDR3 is TGCGCCAGCAGTGAGTGGGGAGCTTTCTTT.

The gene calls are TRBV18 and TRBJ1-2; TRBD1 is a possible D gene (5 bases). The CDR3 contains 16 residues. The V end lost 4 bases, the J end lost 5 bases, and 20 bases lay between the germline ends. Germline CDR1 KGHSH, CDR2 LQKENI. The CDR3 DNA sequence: TGTGCCAGCTCACGGCGAGGGCTGGGGGATCCTTATGGCTACACCTTC. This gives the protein CASSRRGLGDPYGYTF.

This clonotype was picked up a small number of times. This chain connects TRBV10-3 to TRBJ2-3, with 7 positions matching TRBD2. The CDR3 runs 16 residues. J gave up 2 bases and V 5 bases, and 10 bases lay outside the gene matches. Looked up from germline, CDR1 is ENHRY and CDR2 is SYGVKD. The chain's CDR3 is CAISISPTSLTDTQYF. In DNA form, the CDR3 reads TGTGCCATCAGTATCTCCCCGACTAGCCTCACAGATACGCAGTATTTT.

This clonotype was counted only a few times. The CDR3 here is CASSNLNTEAFF. In DNA form, the CDR3 reads TGTGCCAGTAGTAACCTGAACACTGAAGCTTTCTTT. The V and J genes are TRBV19 and TRBJ1-1; D not resolved. Germline CDR1 and CDR2: LNHDA and SQIVND (reference sequence). This CDR3 comprises 12 residues. Trimming pared 4 bases from V and 0 bases from J, leaving 3 bases between. The full variable domain, completed using reference TRBV19 and TRBJ1-1, is DGGITQSPKYLFRKEGQNVTLSCEQNLNHDAMYWYRQDPGQGLRLIYYSQIVNDFQKGDIAEGYSVSREKKESFPLTVTSAQKNPTAFYLCASSNLNTEAFFGQGTRLTVV.